A single sample is the source of the 4 T cell receptor beta chains below, sequenced in a study of T cell responses to AZD1222 COVID-19 vaccine. Sequenced by immunoSEQ multiplex PCR; TCRdb stores in-frame clones only, minus some. This repertoire shows approximately 140,000 clones, about 92% found once; its top ten account for approximately 3.4%. Here the sequenced sample was peripheral blood, taken 28 days after the second AZD1222 dose. All receptors derive from an adult who received the AZD1222 COVID-19 vaccine.

This chain links TRBV7-2 with TRBJ2-5; TRBD2 is a possible D gene (6 bases). CDR1 is SGHTA, CDR2 FQGNSA, per germline. V dropped 9 bases and J dropped 0 bases, with 8 bases sitting between them. The CDR3 spans 12 residues. As DNA, the CDR3 is TGTGCCAGTGGGAGGTACCAAGAGACCCAGTACTTC. Translated, it gives CASGRYQETQYF. The variable domain in full, completed from reference TRBV7-2 and TRBJ2-5, reads GAGVSQSPSNKVTEKGKDVELRCDPISGHTALYWYRQSLGQGLEFLIYFQGNSAPDKSGLPSDRFSAERTGGSVSTLTIQRTQQEDSAVYLCASGRYQETQYFGPGTRLLVL.

This sequence joins TRBV11-2 and TRBJ2-2; 10 nucleotides agree with TRBD1. There are 14 residues in the CDR3. Unmatched junction bases numbered 1, after V lost 5 bases and J lost 4 bases. Germline CDR1 is SGHAT and CDR2 is FQNNGV. CDR3 protein: CASSGTGATGELFF. DNA for the CDR3: TGTGCCAGCAGCGGGACAGGGGCCACCGGGGAGCTGTTTTTT.

In this sample, this clone turned up a few times. The chain uses TRBV11-3 and TRBJ1-1; 7 bases agree with TRBD1. The germline gives CDR1 SGHNT, CDR2 YENEEA. The length of the CDR3 is 13 residues. With 4 bases clipped from V and 6 bases from J, the junction kept 5 bases outside the gene matches. CDR3 loop: CASSSQQGAEAFF. As DNA, the CDR3 is TGTGCCAGCAGCTCCCAGCAGGGGGCTGAAGCTTTCTTT.

This chain joins TRBV7-9 and TRBJ1-4; the D gene is possibly TRBD1 (5 bases). The CDR3 runs to 18 residues. V was cut by 1 base and J by 5 bases, with 20 bases left in between. CDR1 and CDR2 from the germline V gene are SEHNR and FQNEAQ (reference sequence). This CDR3 is CASSLVGVGRQQNEKLFF. The CDR3, as DNA: TGTGCCAGCAGCTTAGTAGGAGTCGGGAGACAGCAAAATGAAAAACTGTTTTTT.